This TCR beta chain was recovered during a study of shared T cell receptors in the human thymus (dated by TCRdb to the early 2020s). General notes on the study: The study examined how self-reactive, shared T-cell receptor alpha chains are generated in the human thymus.

With respect to this clone: The clone's antigen remains unknown. Base qualities are missing; no much larger clone stands one base away.

The library was generated by the immunoSEQ multiplex PCR assay. Here the immuneACCESS table is served through TCRdb, limited to in-frame sequences with V and J called. Missing clones are a known gap in these copies; in checked studies unresolved V genes cover under half, and the rest lacks a known reason. The sample table holds 700,000 or so clones, of which approximately 85% were seen once. Of the sample, 0.0095% to 0.013% is held by the ten largest clones. The cysteine opens and the phenylalanine closes a CDR3 of 16 amino acids. Kept here is only the CDR3 DNA, which spans 48 bases and is read in frame from base 1. V is trimmed back by 1 base and J by 7 bases, and the junction contains 12 bases that no gene match accounts for. Looking up the germline V gene yields CDR1 SGHTA and CDR2 FQGNSA. The same data also went into a second study, on human thymus T cells. Looking at the second paper: In Finland, the donors were immunologically healthy infants who were having open corrective cardiac surgery for congenital heart defects. Thymus tissue was obtained as surgical resects removed during corrective cardiac surgery. Biased V and J gene segment usage appeared to be present in both thymic and peripheral blood repertoires. According to the related research, thymic TCR repertoires were highly overlapping among unrelated individuals. TCR alpha and beta repertoires from about 8 infant thymus samples and a few related peripheral blood samples were characterized in the study. The cohort included six male and a couple of female infants, with donor ages spanning 7 to 244 days. Thymocytes were freed from the tissue by mechanical means and kept at -70 degrees C as pellets of roughly 9-34 million cells. Genomic DNA was extracted from frozen cell pellets with a QIAsymphony instrument. Using the immunoSEQ multiplex PCR assay, the TCRB and TCRAD loci were amplified from a standardized quantity of quality-controlled genomic DNA. Amplicons spanned the V(D)J region at a length sufficient to cover the CDR3 and identify V and J genes. The amplicons were sequenced on an Illumina platform via the commercial immunoSEQ service. Primer bias and sequencing errors were corrected as previously described, and TCRAD and TCRB definitions were based on the IMGT database. The repertoires were analysed using immunoSEQ Analyzer 3.0 and VDJTools for basic statistics, V/J segment usage, diversity estimates, rarefaction and pairwise overlap. Chao1, ChaoE, Efron-Thisted, Shannon and inverse Simpson indices were used to estimate diversity, which was also estimated on datasets down-sampled to the smallest sample. For repertoire overlap, CDR3 nucleotide sequence, V gene and J gene had to match strictly, and clustering was done by Jaccard-based multidimensional scaling. On average, roughly 800,000 unique TCRB clonotypes were obtained from thymus samples, compared with 70,000 to 90,000 from blood samples.

This sequence uses TRBV7-2 and TRBJ2-7, with TRBD1 identical over 8 junction bases. Material: thymocytes. The receptor was isolated from a girl under two years old with a congenital heart defect. Donor details come from another sample of the same person, matched by shared clones. The sequenced DNA is TGTGCCAGCAGCTTAGGACCGGGACAGGAGGTATGTGAGCAGTACTTC. Translated, this is CASSLGPGQEVCEQYF.